The 5 T cell receptor beta chains given below trace back to one sample, sequenced in a study of CD8+ T cells in alopecia areata. Isolated RNA was reverse transcribed into cDNA used as the sequencing template. Produced via immunoSEQ multiplex PCR; TCRdb's table is partial and in-frame only. The record shows some 110,000 clones for this sample, with no singletons present. Material: lesional skin. The receptors derive from a C3H/HeJ mouse with alopecia areata. This strain has MHC haplotype H2-k.

This clone was seen at least ten times. Mouse gene names apply. Sequencing ends 4 residues short of the CDR3 end; the germline J gene provides the rest. V usage is TRBV13-3 and J usage is TRBJ1-4; D might be TRBD1 (5 bases). The germline gives CDR1 NNHDY, CDR2 SYVADS. The CDR3 totals 13 residues. The sequenced CDR3 bases are TGTGCCAGCAGTGACAGGGCCCCCGAA. Translation gives CASSDRAPE. The whole CDR3 region reads CASSDRAPERLFF.

On this clone: Germline and genes: mouse. The read ends 4 residues early relative to the CDR3; the germline J gene fills the gap. J is TRBJ2-5 and V is TRBV1; possible D gene TRBD2, 7 bases. CDR1 NSQYPW and CDR2 LRSPGD come from the germline V gene (reference sequence). The CDR3 extends over 16 amino acids. V gave up 0 bases and J gave up 1 base, with 11 bases separating them. This CDR3 is CTCSAEGGADQDTQYF. The CDR3 DNA, read in part, is TGCACCTGCAGTGCAGAGGGGGGCGCTGACCAAGAC.

Remarks on this clone: Gene names are mouse gene names. The CDR3 end is not reached by the read, which stops 4 residues before it; the germline J gene fills it in. The chain recombines TRBV19 with TRBJ2-1, with 9 bases fitting TRBD2. Germline V CDR1 and CDR2: FNHDT, SITEND (reference sequence). This CDR3 spans 16 amino acids. J gave up 2 bases and V 1 base, and 4 bases lay outside the gene matches. The covered CDR3 bases are TGTGCCAGCAGTATATGGCTGGGGGGGTACTATGCT. It is translated as CASSIWLGGYYA. In full, the CDR3 is CASSIWLGGYYAEQFF.

Points on this clone: The genes are named according to mouse. The CDR3 goes on 4 residues after the read ends, and that part is filled in from the germline J gene. The rearrangement uses TRBV13-3 and TRBJ2-1; 7 bases line up with TRBD2. The germline gives CDR1 NNHDY, CDR2 SYVADS. The V gene end was trimmed by 2 bases and the J gene end by 3 bases; junction bases not matched to a gene: 5. The CDR3 contains 15 residues. CDR3 DNA (partial): TGTGCCAGCAGTGACTGGGGGTGGGGCTATGCT. Protein sequence: CASSDWGWGYA. The whole CDR3 sequence is CASSDWGWGYAEQFF.

This clone was recorded at least ten times. Gene names are mouse gene names. The DNA ends 4 residues before the CDR3 does, and the rest of the CDR3 is filled in from the germline J gene. V and J are TRBV13-3 and TRBJ2-5, with D maybe TRBD1 (6 bases). Germline lookup yields CDR1 NNHDY and CDR2 SYVADS. This CDR3 comprises 14 residues. V was cut by 2 bases and J by 2 bases, with 9 bases left in between. The part of the CDR3 DNA that was read is TGTGCCAGCAGTGAACAGGGAGGCCAAGAC. Translated: CASSEQGGQD. The full CDR3 protein is CASSEQGGQDTQYF.